The rows below give T cell receptor beta chains drawn from one sample of a study of blood T cell repertoires in COVID-19. Produced via immunoSEQ multiplex PCR; TCRdb's table is partial and in-frame only. The repertoire holds over 200,000 clones, with approximately 91% as singletons. Sequencing was performed on peripheral blood. Receptors originate from a woman aged 60-70 years with acute or convalescent COVID-19. The CDR3 runs from the conserved cysteine through the conserved F or W. D genes are given only for firm matches. Expanded clones are given a class, and other clones once, few, many or no size at all.

>TRBJ1-3|-|TRBV3-1/TRBV3-2|-
TGTGCCAGCAGCCCCGGGGTCTCTGGAAACACCATATATTTT
CASSPGVSGNTIYF
>TRBJ2-3|-|TRBV4-2|-
TGTGCCAGCAGCCTACGGAGGGATATTAGCACAGATACGCAGTATTTT
CASSLRRDISTDTQYF
>TRBJ1-4|-|TRBV7-9|-
TGTGCCAGCAGCCGCCCGGGAGAAAAACTGTTTTTT
CASSRPGEKLFF
>TRBJ2-2|-|TRBV14|TRBD1
TGTGCCAGCAGCCGGACAGGGTGGTACGGGGAGCTGTTTTTT
CASSRTGWYGELFF
>TRBJ2-7|-|TRBV5-6|-
TGTGCCAGCAGCTTGCTAGGTACCTACGAGCAGTACTTC
CASSLLGTYEQYF
>TRBJ2-7|-|TRBV6-5|-
TGTGCCAGCAGTTCTGCGGGTTCGGACTACGAGCAGTACTTC
CASSSAGSDYEQYF
>TRBJ1-2|-|TRBV4-1|-
TGCGCCAGCAGCCAAGAGACATACTATGGCTACACCTTC
CASSQETYYGYTF
>TRBJ1-5|-|TRBV10-3|TRBD1
TGTGCCATCAGTGAAACGGGACAGGGGCCTAATAGCAATCAGCCCCAGCATTTT
CAISETGQGPNSNQPQHF
>TRBJ1-2|-|TRBV27|TRBD1
TGTGCCAGCAGTCCCCGGACAGGGGGCGCCGGGGGCTATGGCTACACCTTC
CASSPRTGGAGGYGYTF
>TRBJ1-2|-|TRBV5-6|-
TGTGCCAGCAGCGCAGAGCGCCTCTATGGCTACACCTTC
CASSAERLYGYTF
>TRBJ1-5|-|TRBV6-6|-
TGTGCCAGCGGGTCGGGCGGGCCCAATCAGCCCCAGCATTTT
CASGSGGPNQPQHF
>TRBJ2-1|-|TRBV29-1|-
TGCAGCGGGGGGGAGGAGCGGCAGTTCTTC
CSGGEERQFF
>TRBJ1-1|-|TRBV7-9|-
TGTGCCAGCAGCTTTAGAAACACTGAAGCTTTCTTT
CASSFRNTEAFF
>TRBJ1-1|few|TRBV15|-
TGTGCCACCAGCAGCCGCGGCAGGGGTAACACTGAAGCTTTCTTT
CATSSRGRGNTEAFF
>TRBJ1-2|-|TRBV29-1|-
TGCAGCGTTGTAGCTGGGGCTGGCTATGGCTACACCTTC
CSVVAGAGYGYTF
>TRBJ2-3|-|TRBV10-2|-
TGCGCCAGCAGTGTAGGACAGCCGAGGGGAGATACGCAGTATTTT
CASSVGQPRGDTQYF
>TRBJ1-2|many|TRBV30|TRBD1
TGTGCCTGGAGCCGACTCCGGGACAGCAACCTCGGCTCCTTC
CAWSRLRDSNLGSF
>TRBJ2-3|-|TRBV4-3|TRBD2
TGCGCCAGCAGCCCCGTGACTAGCGGGGGAGGGAATACGCAGTATTTT
CASSPVTSGGGNTQYF
>TRBJ1-3|many|TRBV2|TRBD1
TGTGCCAGCAGTGAAGACAGGGGTTCCAGAAACACCATATATTTT
CASSEDRGSRNTIYF
>TRBJ1-4|-|TRBV27|-
TGTGCCAGCAGCCTGAGGGGGATTAATGAAAAACTGTTTTTT
CASSLRGINEKLFF
>TRBJ1-3|-|TRBV6-5|TRBD1
TGTGCCAGCAGACGCGAGGGACAGCTTGGAAACACCATATATTTT
CASRREGQLGNTIYF
>TRBJ1-3|-|TRBV6-5|-
TGTGCCAGCAGGGGATTGGACAGCTCTGGAAACACCATATATTTT
CASRGLDSSGNTIYF
>TRBJ1-4|-|TRBV7-9|-
TGTGCCAGCAGCTTAACAGGGTCCGGTAATGAAAAACTGTTTTTT
CASSLTGSGNEKLFF
>TRBJ2-3|-|TRBV10-3|TRBD1
TGTGCCATCAGCCAGGGGGCGGGACAAACATCAGATACGCAGTATTTT
CAISQGAGQTSDTQYF
>TRBJ2-5|-|TRBV5-1|TRBD2
TGCGCCAGCAGCTTGGTTGGCGGGGGGCTCCAGTCGACCCAGTACTTC
CASSLVGGGLQSTQYF
>TRBJ1-1|-|TRBV19|-
TGTGCCAGTAAGTCTAGGGGCCTGGGCGCTGAAGCTTTCTTT
CASKSRGLGAEAFF
>TRBJ2-1|-|TRBV28|TRBD2
TGTGCCAGCTTCCCGCAGGCGACTAGCGGAGCCTACAATGAGCAGTTCTTC
CASFPQATSGAYNEQFF
>TRBJ2-7|-|TRBV5-4|TRBD2
TGTGCCAGCAGCTTGAGTGGCGGGAGTACCCAGTACTTC
CASSLSGGSTQYF
>TRBJ2-4|-|TRBV25-1|-
TGTGCCAGCAGTGAATTCGGGGGTGGTACCAAAAACATTCAGTACTTC
CASSEFGGGTKNIQYF
>TRBJ2-3|-|TRBV7-2|-
TGTGCCAGCAGCCCGCGACAGGCAGGAACAGATACGCAGTATTTT
CASSPRQAGTDTQYF
>TRBJ1-1|-|TRBV7-2|-
TGTGCCAGCAGCTTAGCGAGGAACACTGAAGCTTTCTTT
CASSLARNTEAFF
>TRBJ2-3|-|TRBV24-1|-
TGTGCCACCAGTGAACCGGGAGGCACAGATACGCAGTATTTT
CATSEPGGTDTQYF
>TRBJ1-1|-|TRBV21-1|-
TGTGCCAGCAGCAAATCGCTGGCCGCGGACAGGGGGCCTGCGGGGAACACTGAAGCTTTCTTT
CASSKSLAADRGPAGNTEAFF
>TRBJ1-3|few|TRBV28|-
TGTGCCAGCAGTTTATGGTTTCGGGGTGGTGGAAACACCATATATTTT
CASSLWFRGGGNTIYF
>TRBJ2-1|-|TRBV7-2|-
TGTGCCAGCAGCTTAGCGGGTGTGTGGGGGCGCTACAATGAGCAGTTCTTC
CASSLAGVWGRYNEQFF